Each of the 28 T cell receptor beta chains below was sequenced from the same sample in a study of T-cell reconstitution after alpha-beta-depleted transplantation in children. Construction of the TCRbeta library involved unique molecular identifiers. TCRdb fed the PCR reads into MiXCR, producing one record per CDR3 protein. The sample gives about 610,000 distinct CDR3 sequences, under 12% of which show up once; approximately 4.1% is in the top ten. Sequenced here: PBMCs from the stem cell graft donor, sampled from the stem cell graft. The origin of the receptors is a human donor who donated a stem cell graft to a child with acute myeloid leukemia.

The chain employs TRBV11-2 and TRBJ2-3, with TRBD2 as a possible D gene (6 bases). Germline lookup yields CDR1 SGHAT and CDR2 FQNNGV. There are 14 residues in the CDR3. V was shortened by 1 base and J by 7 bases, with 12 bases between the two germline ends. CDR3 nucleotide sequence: TGTGCCAGCAGCTTAGCAACGGGGGAATATACGCAGTATTTT. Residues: CASSLATGEYTQYF.

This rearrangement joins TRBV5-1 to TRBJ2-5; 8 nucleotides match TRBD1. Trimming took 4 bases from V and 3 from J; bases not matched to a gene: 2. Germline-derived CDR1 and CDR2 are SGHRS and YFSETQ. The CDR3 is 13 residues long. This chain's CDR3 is CASSETGEETQYF. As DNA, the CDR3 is TGCGCCAGCAGCGAGACAGGGGAAGAGACCCAGTACTTC.

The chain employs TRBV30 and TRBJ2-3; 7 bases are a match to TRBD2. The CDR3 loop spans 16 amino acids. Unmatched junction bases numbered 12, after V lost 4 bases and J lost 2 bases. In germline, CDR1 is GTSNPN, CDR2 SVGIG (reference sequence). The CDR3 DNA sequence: TGTGCCTGGACCCTAGGTGCTAGCGGACTCACAGATACGCAGTATTTT. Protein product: CAWTLGASGLTDTQYF.

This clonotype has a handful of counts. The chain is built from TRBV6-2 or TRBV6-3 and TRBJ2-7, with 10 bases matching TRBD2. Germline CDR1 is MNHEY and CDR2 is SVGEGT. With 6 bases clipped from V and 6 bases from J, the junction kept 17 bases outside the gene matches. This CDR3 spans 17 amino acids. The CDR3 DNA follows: TGTGCCAGCAGCCCCGGTGCTAGCGGGAGTAGGAGTGCCGAGCAGTACTTC. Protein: CASSPGASGSRSAEQYF.

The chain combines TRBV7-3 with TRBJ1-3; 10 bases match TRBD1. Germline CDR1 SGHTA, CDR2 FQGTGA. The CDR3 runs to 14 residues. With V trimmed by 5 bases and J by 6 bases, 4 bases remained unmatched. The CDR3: CASSPTGGENTIYF. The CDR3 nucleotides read TGTGCCAGCAGCCCGACAGGGGGCGAAAACACCATATATTTT.

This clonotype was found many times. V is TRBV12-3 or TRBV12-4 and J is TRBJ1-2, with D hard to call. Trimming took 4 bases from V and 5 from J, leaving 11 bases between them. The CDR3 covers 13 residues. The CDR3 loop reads CASSSGGPYGYTF. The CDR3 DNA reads TGTGCCAGCAGTTCCGGCGGACCTTATGGCTACACCTTC.

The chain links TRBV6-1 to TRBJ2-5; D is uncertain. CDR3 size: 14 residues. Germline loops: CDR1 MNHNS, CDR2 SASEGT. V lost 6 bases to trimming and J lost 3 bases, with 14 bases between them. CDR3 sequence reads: CASRDPPAEETQYF. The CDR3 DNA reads TGTGCCAGCAGAGACCCTCCCGCGGAAGAGACCCAGTACTTC.

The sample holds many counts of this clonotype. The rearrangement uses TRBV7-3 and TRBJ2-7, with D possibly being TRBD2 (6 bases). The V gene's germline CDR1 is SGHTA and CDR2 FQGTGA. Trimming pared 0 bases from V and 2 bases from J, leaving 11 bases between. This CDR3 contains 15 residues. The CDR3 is CASSLTPLAPYEQYF. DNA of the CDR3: TGTGCCAGCAGCTTAACCCCTCTAGCGCCCTACGAGCAGTACTTC.

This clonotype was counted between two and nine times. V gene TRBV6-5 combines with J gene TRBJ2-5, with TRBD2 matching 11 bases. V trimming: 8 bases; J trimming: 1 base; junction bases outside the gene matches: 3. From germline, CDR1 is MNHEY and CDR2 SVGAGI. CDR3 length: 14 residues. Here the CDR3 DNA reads TGTGCCAGCCTAGCGGGAGGAATCCAAGAGACCCAGTACTTC. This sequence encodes CASLAGGIQETQYF.

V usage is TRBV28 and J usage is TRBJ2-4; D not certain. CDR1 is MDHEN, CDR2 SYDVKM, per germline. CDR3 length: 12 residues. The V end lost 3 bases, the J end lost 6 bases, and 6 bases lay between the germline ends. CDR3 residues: CASSFLSNIQYF. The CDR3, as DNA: TGTGCCAGCAGTTTTTTATCAAACATTCAGTACTTC.

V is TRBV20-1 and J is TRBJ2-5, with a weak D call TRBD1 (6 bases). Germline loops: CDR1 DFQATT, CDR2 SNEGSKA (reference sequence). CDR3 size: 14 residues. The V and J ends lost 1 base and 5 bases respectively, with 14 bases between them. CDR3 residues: CSARVPGAGETQYF. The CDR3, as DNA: TGCAGTGCTAGAGTTCCAGGGGCAGGGGAGACCCAGTACTTC.

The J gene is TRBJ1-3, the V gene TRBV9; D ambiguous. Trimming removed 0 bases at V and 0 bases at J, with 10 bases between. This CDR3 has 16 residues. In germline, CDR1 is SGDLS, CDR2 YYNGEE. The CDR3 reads CASSVGPLPSGNTIYF. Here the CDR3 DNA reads TGTGCCAGCAGCGTAGGCCCACTGCCCTCTGGAAACACCATATATTTT.

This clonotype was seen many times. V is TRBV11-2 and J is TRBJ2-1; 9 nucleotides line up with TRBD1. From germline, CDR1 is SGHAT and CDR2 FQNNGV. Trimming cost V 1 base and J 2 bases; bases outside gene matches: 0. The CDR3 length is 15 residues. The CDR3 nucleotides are TGTGCCAGCAGCTTAGGGACAGGGGCCTACAATGAGCAGTTCTTC. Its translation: CASSLGTGAYNEQFF. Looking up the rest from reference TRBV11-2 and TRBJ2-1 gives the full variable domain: EAGVAQSPRYKIIEKRQSVAFWCNPISGHATLYWYQQILGQGPKLLIQFQNNGVVDDSQLPKDRFSAERLKGVDSTLKIQPAKLEDSAVYLCASSLGTGAYNEQFFGPGTRLTVL.

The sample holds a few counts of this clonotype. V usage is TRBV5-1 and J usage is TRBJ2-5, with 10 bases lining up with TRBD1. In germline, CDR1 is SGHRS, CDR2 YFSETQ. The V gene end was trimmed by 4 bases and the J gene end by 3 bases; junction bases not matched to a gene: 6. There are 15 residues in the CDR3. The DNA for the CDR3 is TGCGCCAGCAGCAAAGGGACAGGGGAAGAAGAGACCCAGTACTTC. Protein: CASSKGTGEEETQYF.

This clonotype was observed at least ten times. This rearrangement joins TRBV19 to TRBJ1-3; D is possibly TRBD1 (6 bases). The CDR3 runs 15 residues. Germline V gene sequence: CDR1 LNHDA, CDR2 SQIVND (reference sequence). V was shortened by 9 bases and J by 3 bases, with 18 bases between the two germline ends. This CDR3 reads CASTDRRAYGNTIYF. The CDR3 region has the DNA TGTGCCAGCACGGACAGAAGGGCCTATGGAAACACCATATATTTT. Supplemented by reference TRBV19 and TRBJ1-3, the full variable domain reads DGGITQSPKYLFRKEGQNVTLSCEQNLNHDAMYWYRQDPGQGLRLIYYSQIVNDFQKGDIAEGYSVSREKKESFPLTVTSAQKNPTAFYLCASTDRRAYGNTIYFGEGSWLTVV.

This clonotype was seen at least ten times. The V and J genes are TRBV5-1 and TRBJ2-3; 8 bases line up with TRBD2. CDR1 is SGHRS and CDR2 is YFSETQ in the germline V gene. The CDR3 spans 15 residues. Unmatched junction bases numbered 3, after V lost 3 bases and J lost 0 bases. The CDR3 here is CASSSSGPSTDTQYF. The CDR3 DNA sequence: TGCGCCAGCAGCTCTAGCGGGCCCAGCACAGATACGCAGTATTTT.

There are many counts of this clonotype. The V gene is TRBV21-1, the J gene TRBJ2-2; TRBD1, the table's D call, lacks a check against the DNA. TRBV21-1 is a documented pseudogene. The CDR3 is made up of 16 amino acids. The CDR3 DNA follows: TGTGCCAGCACCCGTGAACAGGGGGCGGACACCGGGGAGCTGTTTTTT. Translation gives CASTREQGADTGELFF.

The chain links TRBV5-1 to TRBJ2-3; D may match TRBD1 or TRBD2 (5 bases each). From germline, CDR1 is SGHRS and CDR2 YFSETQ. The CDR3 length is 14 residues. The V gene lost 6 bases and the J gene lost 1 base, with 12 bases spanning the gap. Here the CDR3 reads CASTGRTGTDTQYF. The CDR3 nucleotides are TGCGCCAGCACGGGACGGACGGGCACAGATACGCAGTATTTT.

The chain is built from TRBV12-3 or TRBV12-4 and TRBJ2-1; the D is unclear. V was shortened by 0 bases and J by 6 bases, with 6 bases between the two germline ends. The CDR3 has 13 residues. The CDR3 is CASSLAEFNEQFF. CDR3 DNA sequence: TGTGCCAGCAGTTTAGCAGAGTTCAATGAGCAGTTCTTC.

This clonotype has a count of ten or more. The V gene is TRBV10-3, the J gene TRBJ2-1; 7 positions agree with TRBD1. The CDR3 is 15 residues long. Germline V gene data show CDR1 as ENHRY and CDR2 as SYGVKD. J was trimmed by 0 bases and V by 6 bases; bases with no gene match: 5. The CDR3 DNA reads TGTGCCATCAGGGGACAGTCGAGCTCCTACAATGAGCAGTTCTTC. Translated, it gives CAIRGQSSSYNEQFF.

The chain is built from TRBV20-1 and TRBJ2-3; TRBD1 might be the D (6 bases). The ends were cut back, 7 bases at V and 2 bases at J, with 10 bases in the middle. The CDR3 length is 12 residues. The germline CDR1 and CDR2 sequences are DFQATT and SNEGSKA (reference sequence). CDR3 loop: CSGKGDTDTQYF. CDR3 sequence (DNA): TGCAGTGGGAAGGGGGACACAGATACGCAGTATTTT.

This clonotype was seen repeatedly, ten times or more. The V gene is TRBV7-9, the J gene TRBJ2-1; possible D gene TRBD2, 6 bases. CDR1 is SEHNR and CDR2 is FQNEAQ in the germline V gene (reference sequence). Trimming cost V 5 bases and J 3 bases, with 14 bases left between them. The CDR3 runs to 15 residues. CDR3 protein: CASSLGDWLYNEQFF. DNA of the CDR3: TGTGCCAGCAGCCTCGGGGACTGGCTCTACAATGAGCAGTTCTTC.

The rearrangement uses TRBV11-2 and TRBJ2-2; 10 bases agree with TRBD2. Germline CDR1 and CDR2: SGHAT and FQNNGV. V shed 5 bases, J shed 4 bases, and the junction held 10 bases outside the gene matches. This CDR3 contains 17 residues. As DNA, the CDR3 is TGTGCCAGCAGCCCAGGGCGGAGCGGGGGGGCCACCGGGGAGCTGTTTTTT. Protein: CASSPGRSGGATGELFF. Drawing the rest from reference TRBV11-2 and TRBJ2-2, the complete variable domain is EAGVAQSPRYKIIEKRQSVAFWCNPISGHATLYWYQQILGQGPKLLIQFQNNGVVDDSQLPKDRFSAERLKGVDSTLKIQPAKLEDSAVYLCASSPGRSGGATGELFFGEGSRLTVL.

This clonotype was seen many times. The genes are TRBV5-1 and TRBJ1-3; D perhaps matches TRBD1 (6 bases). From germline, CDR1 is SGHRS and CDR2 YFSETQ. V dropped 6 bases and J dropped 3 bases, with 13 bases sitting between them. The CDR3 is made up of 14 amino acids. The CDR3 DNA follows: TGCGCCAGCATGGAGGGGACACTTGGAAACACCATATATTTT. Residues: CASMEGTLGNTIYF. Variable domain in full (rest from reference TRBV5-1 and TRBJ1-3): KAGVTQTPRYLIKTRGQQVTLSCSPISGHRSVSWYQQTPGQGLQFLFEYFSETQRNKGNFPGRFSGRQFSNSRSEMNVSTLELGDSALYLCASMEGTLGNTIYFGEGSWLTVV.

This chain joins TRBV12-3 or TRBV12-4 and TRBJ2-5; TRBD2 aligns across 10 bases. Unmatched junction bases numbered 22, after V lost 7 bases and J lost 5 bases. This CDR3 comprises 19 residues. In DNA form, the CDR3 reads TGTGCCAGCACTCCCTGGGGTAGGCTAGCGGGAGATCAGCGGGAGACCCAGTACTTC. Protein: CASTPWGRLAGDQRETQYF.

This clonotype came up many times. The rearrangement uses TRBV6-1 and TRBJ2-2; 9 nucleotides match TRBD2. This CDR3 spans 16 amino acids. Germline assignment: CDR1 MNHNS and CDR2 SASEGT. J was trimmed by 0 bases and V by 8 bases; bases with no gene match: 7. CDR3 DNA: TGTGCCAGCTTTTTTCTAGCGGGATCGAACACCGGGGAGCTGTTTTTT. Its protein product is CASFFLAGSNTGELFF.

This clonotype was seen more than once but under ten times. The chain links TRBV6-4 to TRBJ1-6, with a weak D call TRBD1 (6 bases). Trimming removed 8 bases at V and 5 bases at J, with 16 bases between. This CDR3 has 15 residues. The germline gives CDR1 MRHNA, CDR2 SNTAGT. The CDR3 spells CASAKEGGHNSPLHF. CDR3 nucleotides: TGTGCCAGCGCTAAGGAGGGGGGGCATAATTCACCCCTCCACTTT.

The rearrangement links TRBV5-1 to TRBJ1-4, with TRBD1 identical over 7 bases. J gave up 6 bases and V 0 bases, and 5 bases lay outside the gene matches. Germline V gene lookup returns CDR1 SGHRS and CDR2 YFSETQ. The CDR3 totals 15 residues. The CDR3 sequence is CASSLGLGTDEKLFF. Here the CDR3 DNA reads TGCGCCAGCAGCTTGGGGTTGGGGACAGATGAAAAACTGTTTTTT.